The 2 T cell receptor beta chains below come from one sample, sequenced in a study of vaccination effects on CD4 cells after COVID-19. No antigens are known for them. Following culture for approximately 11 days, CD4+ T cells were isolated. Here immunoSEQ multiplex PCR was the method, and the copy in TCRdb shows in-frame clones only, minus some. The sample has 40,000 or so clones, under 85% seen once. The specimen was CD4+ T cells from PBMCs cultured without peptide, collected before COVID-19 vaccination. The receptor set was obtained from a human donor who received a COVID-19 vaccine.

This clone was seen a single time. This chain uses TRBV12-3 or TRBV12-4 with TRBJ1-1, with TRBD1 as a possible D gene (6 bases). CDR3 length: 13 residues. V lost 6 bases and J lost 2, with 10 bases in between. In nucleotides, the CDR3 is TGTGCCAGCAGGCTACAGGGCAACACTGAAGCTTTCTTT. Residues: CASRLQGNTEAFF.

This chain links TRBV7-9 with TRBJ1-1; the D is unclear. This CDR3 is built from 12 residues. The V gene's germline CDR1 is SEHNR and CDR2 FQNEAQ (reference sequence). The germline V and J ends were trimmed by 5 bases and 6 bases, with 10 bases remaining between them. CDR3 sequence reads: CASSLMSSEAFF. CDR3 in DNA: TGTGCCAGCAGCCTAATGAGCTCTGAAGCTTTCTTT. The full variable domain, its missing parts supplied by reference TRBV7-9 and TRBJ1-1, is DTGVSQNPRHKITKRGQNVTFRCDPISEHNRLYWYRQTLGQGPEFLTYFQNEAQLEKSRLLSDRFSAERPKGSFSTLEIQRTEQGDSAMYLCASSLMSSEAFFGQGTRLTVV.